This T cell receptor beta chain came from a study of blood T cell repertoires in COVID-19 (dated by TCRdb to 2019 to 2021). For context, the study as a whole: Samples covering the acute and convalescent phases of COVID-19 were provided by collaborators in the United States, Italy and Spain. A de-identified subject ID, COVID-19 status, age in years and sex were almost always included in the sample metadata. The dataset comprised deeply sampled blood TCRbeta repertoires from subjects exposed to, actively infected with, or recovered from COVID-19. The prospective study material was composed of cDNA or gDNA derived from T cells, B-cell-depleted T cells, or PBMCs. Where available, HLA class I and class II types were taken from metadata supplied by the sample provider and were not determined by assay-based typing. The repertoires were released in a freely available public database meant as a resource for research on the immune response to SARS-CoV-2. Samples came from the ongoing ImmuneRACE study (first 160 participants) plus 1,254 subjects from 6 global collaborators. Study-level results and caveats: The amount of clinical and demographic metadata varied by source and participant and was provided uncurated.

A note on this clone: Its antigen is currently not known. Base-call qualities are not available, and no considerably larger clone is one nucleotide away.

Participants in the prospective study were aged about 18 to 90 years, lived in some 24 United States geographic areas, and enrolled through a virtual design. In the prospective study, participants were assigned to cohorts based on the clinical history participants reported in a screening survey and a study questionnaire. For ImmuneRACE Cohort 3, a participant was defined as recovered based on two consecutive negative NP/OP PCR tests, clearance by a healthcare professional, or resolution of symptoms. Mobile phlebotomists in the prospective study collected whole blood, serum and a nasopharyngeal or oropharyngeal swab from every participant. Over a roughly 2-month period, participants in the prospective study had the option of providing additional blood draws and questionnaires. Before DNA extraction, blood samples from the prospective study were shipped at room temperature or frozen. TCRbeta CDR3 regions were amplified from genomic DNA using the immunoSEQ Assay, a bias-controlled multiplex PCR. The authors processed their data as follows. The number of nucleated cells in each sample was estimated from the amplification of reference gene primers within the assay. To quantify the absolute abundance of each unique TCRbeta CDR3 rearrangement, sequence reads were collapsed and filtered. For each sample, productive Simpson clonality was calculated as the square root of Simpson's diversity index across productive rearrangements. Not all clones reach the TCRdb copy of this immuneACCESS table, which keeps in-frame sequences only. Checked studies attribute under half of the gap to unresolved V genes and leave the rest unexplained. The V and J calls and the clone size are those of that table, but D and trimming were determined from the DNA. The sample records some 250,000 clones, 80% to 90% of which are singletons. 1.5% to 2% of the sample belongs to the ten largest clones.

The source of this sequence is a woman aged 50 to 60 who had recovered from COVID-19. The sample consisted of PBMCs or T cells enriched from blood (not recorded which).

The CDR3 region: CASGPGQGTGANVLTF. The base sequence is TGTGCTAGTGGCCCCGGACAGGGGACCGGGGCCAACGTCCTGACTTTC. The chain uses TRBV12-5 and TRBJ2-6; TRBD1 fits 9 bases in the junction. CDR1 is given as LGHNT and CDR2 as FRNRAP, both from the germline V gene. V is trimmed back by 6 bases and J by 4 bases, and the junction contains 7 bases that no gene match accounts for. The CDR3, cysteine through phenylalanine, is 16 amino acids long. Of the read, only the CDR3 DNA is kept; its 48 bases are in frame from base 1.